A single sample is the source of the 8 T cell receptor beta chains below, sequenced in a study of neurological immune-mediated disorders. One entry per CDR3 protein, called by TCRdb with MiXCR from the 5' RACE reads. The sample lists about 88,000 distinct CDR3 sequences, 3.5% seen once, with 5.5% to 6.5% in the top ten. Sequencing was performed on PBMCs. The receptors were gathered from a woman aged 18-29 years with multiple sclerosis.

This clonotype showed up many times. The V call is TRBV27, the J call TRBJ2-1; TRBD1 matches 9 bases. Germline CDR1 reads MNHEY; CDR2 reads SMNVEV (reference sequence). The CDR3 loop spans 16 amino acids. With 0 bases clipped from V and 3 bases from J, the junction kept 3 bases outside the gene matches. The CDR3 coding sequence is TGTGCCAGCAGTTTATCGAGGGGACAGGGCTACAATGAGCAGTTCTTC. Translation: CASSLSRGQGYNEQFF.

This chain connects TRBV11-2 to TRBJ2-2; 7 bases align to TRBD1. V gave up 4 bases and J gave up 0 bases; unmatched junction bases: 5. CDR3 length: 16 amino acids. From germline, CDR1 is SGHAT and CDR2 FQNNGV. CDR3 residues: CASSSKGGTNTGELFF. The CDR3 DNA reads as TGTGCCAGCAGCTCTAAAGGGGGCACGAACACCGGGGAGCTGTTTTTT.

This clonotype showed up many times. V gene TRBV6-1 combines with J gene TRBJ2-1; weak D call: TRBD2 (5 bases). The CDR3 totals 15 residues. Germline lookup yields CDR1 MNHNS and CDR2 SASEGT. The V end lost 0 bases, the J end lost 4 bases, and 10 bases lay between the germline ends. The CDR3 DNA is TGTGCCAGCAGTGAAGCGAATGAGGGATACAATGAGCAGTTCTTC. Translation: CASSEANEGYNEQFF.

This clonotype was observed at least ten times. The chain couples TRBV5-1 to TRBJ2-2, with 7 bases aligning to TRBD1. CDR3 length: 17 amino acids. Germline lookup yields CDR1 SGHRS and CDR2 YFSETQ. After removal of 0 bases from V and 4 bases from J, the junction contained 9 bases not matched to a gene. Here the CDR3 DNA reads TGCGCCAGCAGCTTGGAGGGGGCGCGGCGTATCACCGGGGAGCTGTTTTTT. It encodes CASSLEGARRITGELFF.

This clonotype occurred many times. The V gene is TRBV29-1, the J gene TRBJ2-1; D not resolved. This CDR3 region has 11 residues. Germline V gene data show CDR1 as SQVTM and CDR2 as ANQGSEA. V was shortened by 2 bases and J by 10 bases, with 9 bases between the two germline ends. The CDR3 region has the DNA TGCAGCGTTGAATTTATTACGGAGCAGTTCTTC. Amino acids: CSVEFITEQFF.

This clonotype has at least ten counts. The V call is TRBV28, the J call TRBJ1-4; possible D gene TRBD1, 5 bases. This CDR3 has 14 amino acids. With 6 bases removed from V and 6 bases from J, the gap between germline ends came to 14 bases. Looked up from germline, CDR1 is MDHEN and CDR2 is SYDVKM. The CDR3 loop reads CASREGSNDEKLFF. The DNA for the CDR3 is TGTGCCAGCAGAGAGGGGTCCAACGATGAAAAACTGTTTTTT.

The table lists this clonotype with many counts. This rearrangement joins TRBV9 to TRBJ1-1, with a tentative D call TRBD1 (6 bases). Germline CDR1 is SGDLS and CDR2 is YYNGEE. The CDR3 is made up of 16 amino acids. V gave up 4 bases and J gave up 8 bases, with 24 bases separating them. The DNA for the CDR3 is TGTGCCAGCAGCCCACGTGGTTGGGGGGCTGAATCGGAAGCTTTCTTT. It translates to CASSPRGWGAESEAFF.

This clonotype was detected only a few times. The chain combines TRBV12-3 or TRBV12-4 with TRBJ2-1; possibly TRBD1 for D (6 bases). The V end was cut by 6 bases, the J end by 3 bases, with 15 bases between. CDR3 length equals 15 residues. In DNA, the CDR3 is TGTGCCAGCAGCGACGTGGACAGCATCTACAATGAGCAGTTCTTC. As protein: CASSDVDSIYNEQFF.